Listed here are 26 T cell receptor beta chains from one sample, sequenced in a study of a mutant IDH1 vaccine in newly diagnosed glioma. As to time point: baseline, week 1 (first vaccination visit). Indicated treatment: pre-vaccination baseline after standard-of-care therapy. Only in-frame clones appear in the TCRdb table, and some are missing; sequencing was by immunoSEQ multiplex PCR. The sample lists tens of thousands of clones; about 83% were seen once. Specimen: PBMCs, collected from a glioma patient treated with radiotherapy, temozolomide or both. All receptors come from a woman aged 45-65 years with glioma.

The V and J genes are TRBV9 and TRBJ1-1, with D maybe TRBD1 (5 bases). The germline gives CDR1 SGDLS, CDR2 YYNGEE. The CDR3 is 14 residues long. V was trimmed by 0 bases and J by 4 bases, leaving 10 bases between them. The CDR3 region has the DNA TGTGCCAGCAGCGTAGAAGGCGGGGCCACTGAAGCTTTCTTT. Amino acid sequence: CASSVEGGATEAFF.

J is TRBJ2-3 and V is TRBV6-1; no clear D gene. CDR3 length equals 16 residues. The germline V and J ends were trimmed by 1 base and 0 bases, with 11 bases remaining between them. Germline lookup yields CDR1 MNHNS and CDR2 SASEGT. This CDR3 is CASSEGPGLSTDTQYF. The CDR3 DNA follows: TGTGCCAGCAGTGAAGGGCCGGGTTTGAGCACAGATACGCAGTATTTT.

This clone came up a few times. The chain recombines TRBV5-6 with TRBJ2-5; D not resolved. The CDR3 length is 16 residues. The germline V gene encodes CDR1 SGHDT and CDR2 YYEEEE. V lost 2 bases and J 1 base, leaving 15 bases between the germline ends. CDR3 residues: CASSFFPPDPQETQYF. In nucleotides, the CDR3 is TGTGCCAGCAGCTTTTTTCCACCCGACCCCCAAGAGACCCAGTACTTC.

CDR3 sequence (DNA): TGTGCCAGCAGTTACCAGGTCAATGGGGGTTCACCCCTCCACTTT. This sequence encodes CASSYQVNGGSPLHF. The chain links TRBV6-6 to TRBJ1-6; perhaps TRBD1 as D (5 bases). The CDR3 covers 15 residues. Germline CDR1 is MNHNY and CDR2 is SVGAGI (reference sequence). Trimming left V 2 bases short and J 9 bases short, with 14 bases between.

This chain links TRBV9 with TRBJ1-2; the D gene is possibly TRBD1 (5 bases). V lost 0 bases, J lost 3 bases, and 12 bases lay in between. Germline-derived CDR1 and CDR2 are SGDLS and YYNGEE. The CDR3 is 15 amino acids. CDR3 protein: CASSVEPGTHYGYTF. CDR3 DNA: TGTGCCAGCAGCGTAGAGCCCGGGACTCACTATGGCTACACCTTC.

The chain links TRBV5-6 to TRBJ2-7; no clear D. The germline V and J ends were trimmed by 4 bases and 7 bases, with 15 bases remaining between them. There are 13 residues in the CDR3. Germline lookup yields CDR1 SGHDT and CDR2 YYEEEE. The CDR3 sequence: CASSNGPNVEQYF. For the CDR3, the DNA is TGTGCCAGCAGCAATGGACCCAACGTAGAGCAGTACTTC.

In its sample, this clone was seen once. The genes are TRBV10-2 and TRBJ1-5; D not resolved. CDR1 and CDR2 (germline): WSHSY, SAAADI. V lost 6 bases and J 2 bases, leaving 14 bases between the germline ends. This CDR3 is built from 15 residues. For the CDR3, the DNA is TGCGCCAGCAGAAAGGGCATCCTCGGCAATCAGCCCCAGCATTTT. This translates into CASRKGILGNQPQHF.

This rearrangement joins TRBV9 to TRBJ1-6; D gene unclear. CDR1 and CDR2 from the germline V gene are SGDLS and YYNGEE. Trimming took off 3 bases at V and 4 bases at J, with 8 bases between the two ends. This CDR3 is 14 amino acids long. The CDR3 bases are TGTGCCAGCAGCGAACAGAATTATAATTCACCCCTCCACTTT. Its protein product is CASSEQNYNSPLHF.

The CDR3 region is CASSLRIATGANVLTF. The CDR3 DNA follows: TGTGCCAGCAGCTTACGTATAGCAACTGGGGCCAACGTCCTGACTTTC. The chain is built from TRBV7-2 and TRBJ2-6; D is undetermined. Deletions cut 2 bases from V and 2 bases from J, with 10 bases between. This CDR3 comprises 16 residues. Germline values: CDR1 SGHTA, CDR2 FQGNSA.

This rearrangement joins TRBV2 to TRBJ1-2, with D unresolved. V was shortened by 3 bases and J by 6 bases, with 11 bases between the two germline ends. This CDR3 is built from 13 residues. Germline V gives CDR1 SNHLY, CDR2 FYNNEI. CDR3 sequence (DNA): TGTGCCAGCAGTGATGGCAGTGCCCATGGCTACACCTTC. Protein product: CASSDGSAHGYTF.

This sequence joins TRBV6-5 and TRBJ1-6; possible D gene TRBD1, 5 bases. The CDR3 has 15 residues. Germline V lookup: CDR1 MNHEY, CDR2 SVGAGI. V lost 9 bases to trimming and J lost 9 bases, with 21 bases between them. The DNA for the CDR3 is TGTGCCAGTCGGGGAGGGACCGCGGCGGGTTCACCCCTCCACTTT. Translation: CASRGGTAAGSPLHF.

CDR3 nucleotide sequence: TGTGCCAGCAGTTTCCAGGGGGCGGATGGAAACACCATATATTTT. Amino acid sequence: CASSFQGADGNTIYF. This chain links TRBV6-5 with TRBJ1-3; 8 bases map to TRBD1. The CDR3 contains 15 residues. Trimming cost V 4 bases and J 3 bases; bases outside gene matches: 5. CDR1 is MNHEY, CDR2 SVGAGI, per germline.

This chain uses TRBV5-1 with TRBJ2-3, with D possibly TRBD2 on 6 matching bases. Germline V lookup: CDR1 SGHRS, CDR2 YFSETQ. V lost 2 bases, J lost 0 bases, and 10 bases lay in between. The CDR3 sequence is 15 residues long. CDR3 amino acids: CASSFGGDSTDTQYF. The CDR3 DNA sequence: TGCGCCAGCAGCTTTGGAGGGGATAGCACAGATACGCAGTATTTT.

The chain's CDR3 is CASSLGTSQETQYF. CDR3 nucleotide sequence: TGTGCCAGCAGCTTGGGTACCAGCCAAGAGACCCAGTACTTC. The chain recombines TRBV5-6 with TRBJ2-5; D is uncertain. Germline V gene lookup returns CDR1 SGHDT and CDR2 YYEEEE. CDR3 size: 14 residues. The V end was cut by 0 bases, the J end by 1 base, with 7 bases between.

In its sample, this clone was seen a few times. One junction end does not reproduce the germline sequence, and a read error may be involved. CDR3 in DNA: TGTGCCAGCAGCGTAGGCCCACAAAGCCTCTTCTTC. Encoded protein: CASSVGPQSLFF. The chain carries TRBV9 and TRBJ1-2; D ambiguous. The CDR3 runs to 12 residues. Germline assignment: CDR1 SGDLS and CDR2 YYNGEE.

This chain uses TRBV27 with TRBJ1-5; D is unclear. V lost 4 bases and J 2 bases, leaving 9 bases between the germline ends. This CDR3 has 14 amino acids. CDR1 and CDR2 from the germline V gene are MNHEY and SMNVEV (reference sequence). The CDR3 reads CASSSGMGNQPQHF. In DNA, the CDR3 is TGTGCCAGCAGTTCGGGGATGGGCAATCAGCCCCAGCATTTT.

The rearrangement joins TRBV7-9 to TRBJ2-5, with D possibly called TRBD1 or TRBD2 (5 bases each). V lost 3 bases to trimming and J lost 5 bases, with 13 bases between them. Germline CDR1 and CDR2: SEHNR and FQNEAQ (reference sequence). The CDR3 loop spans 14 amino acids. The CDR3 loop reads CASSFRTEGETQYF. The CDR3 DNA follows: TGTGCCAGCAGCTTTAGGACTGAGGGGGAGACCCAGTACTTC.

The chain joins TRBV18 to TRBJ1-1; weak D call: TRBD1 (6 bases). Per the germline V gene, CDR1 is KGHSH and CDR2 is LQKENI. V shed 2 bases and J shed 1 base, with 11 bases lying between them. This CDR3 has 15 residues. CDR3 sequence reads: CASSPLPGENTEAFF. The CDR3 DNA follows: TGTGCCAGCTCACCATTACCAGGGGAGAACACTGAAGCTTTCTTT.

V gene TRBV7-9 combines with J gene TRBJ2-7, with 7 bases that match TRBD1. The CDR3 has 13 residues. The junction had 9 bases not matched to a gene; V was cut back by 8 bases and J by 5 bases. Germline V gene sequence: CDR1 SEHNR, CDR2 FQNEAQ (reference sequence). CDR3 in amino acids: CASRRQGVNEQYF. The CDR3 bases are TGTGCCAGCCGTCGGCAGGGGGTGAACGAGCAGTACTTC.

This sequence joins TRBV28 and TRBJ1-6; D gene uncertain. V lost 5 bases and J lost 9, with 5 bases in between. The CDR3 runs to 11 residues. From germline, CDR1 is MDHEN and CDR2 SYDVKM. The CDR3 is CASSTTSPLHF. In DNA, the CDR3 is TGTGCCAGCAGTACTACTTCACCCCTCCACTTT.

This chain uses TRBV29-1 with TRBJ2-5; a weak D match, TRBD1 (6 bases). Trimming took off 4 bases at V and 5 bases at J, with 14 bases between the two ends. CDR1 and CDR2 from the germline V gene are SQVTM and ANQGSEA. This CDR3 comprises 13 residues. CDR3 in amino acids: CSVGSSGVETQYF. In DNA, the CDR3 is TGCAGCGTTGGATCATCAGGGGTTGAGACCCAGTACTTC.

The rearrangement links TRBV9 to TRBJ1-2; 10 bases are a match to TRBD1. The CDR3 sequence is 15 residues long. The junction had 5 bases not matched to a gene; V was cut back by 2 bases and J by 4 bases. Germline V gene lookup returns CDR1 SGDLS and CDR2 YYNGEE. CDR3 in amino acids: CASSVGTGARYGYTF. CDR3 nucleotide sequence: TGTGCCAGCAGCGTGGGGACAGGGGCCCGCTATGGCTACACCTTC.

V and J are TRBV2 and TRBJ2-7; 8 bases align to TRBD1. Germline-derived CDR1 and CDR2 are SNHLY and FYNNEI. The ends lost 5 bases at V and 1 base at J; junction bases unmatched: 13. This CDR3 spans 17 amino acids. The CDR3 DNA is TGTGCCAGCAGTCGAGACGCCCGGGACAGGTCTTCCTACGAGCAGTACTTC. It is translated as CASSRDARDRSSYEQYF.

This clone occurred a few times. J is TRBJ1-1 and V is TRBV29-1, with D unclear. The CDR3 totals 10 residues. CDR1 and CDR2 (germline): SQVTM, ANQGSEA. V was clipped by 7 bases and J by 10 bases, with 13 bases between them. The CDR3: CSGYGNPAFF. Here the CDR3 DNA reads TGCAGCGGTTACGGGAATCCAGCTTTCTTT.

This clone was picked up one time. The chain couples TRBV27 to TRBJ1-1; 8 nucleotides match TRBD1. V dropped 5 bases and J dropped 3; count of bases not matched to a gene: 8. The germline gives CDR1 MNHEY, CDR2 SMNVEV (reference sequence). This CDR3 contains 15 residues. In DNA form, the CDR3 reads TGTGCCAGCAGTCCGTTTGGACAGGGTGACACTGAAGCTTTCTTT. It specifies CASSPFGQGDTEAFF.

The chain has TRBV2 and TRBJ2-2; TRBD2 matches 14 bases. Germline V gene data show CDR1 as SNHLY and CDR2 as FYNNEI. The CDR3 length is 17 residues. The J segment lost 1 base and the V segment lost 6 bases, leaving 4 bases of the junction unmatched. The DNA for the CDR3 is TGTGCCAGCAGGGACGGACTAGCGGGGGGGAACACCGGGGAGCTGTTTTTT. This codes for CASRDGLAGGNTGELFF.